This TCR beta chain was sequenced in a study of molecular identifiers for immune sequencing clone quantification. TCRdb ran MiXCR on the PCR reads and lists one entry per CDR3 protein. The sample consists of under 800,000 distinct CDR3 sequences, less than 30% of them appearing once. The V gene lost 8 bases and the J gene lost 2 bases, with 27 bases spanning the gap. Germline V gene lookup returns CDR1 SEHNR and CDR2 FQNEAQ (reference sequence). CDR3 size: 18 residues. The specimen was naive CD8+ T cells from blood, with Jurkat cell RNA spiked in. Subset noted: FACS-sorted CD8+CD4-CCR7+CD45RA+ naive T cells. The genes are TRBV7-9 and TRBJ1-2; perhaps TRBD1 as D (5 bases). This sequence was found in a human donor in good health. Some libraries in this study had Jurkat cell RNA spiked in. CDR3 region: CASGSPEGRGLPNYGYTF. In DNA form, the CDR3 reads TGTGCCAGCGGAAGCCCCGAAGGAAGGGGTTTACCCAACTATGGCTACACCTTC. Drawing the rest from reference TRBV7-9 and TRBJ1-2, the complete variable domain is DTGVSQNPRHKITKRGQNVTFRCDPISEHNRLYWYRQTLGQGPEFLTYFQNEAQLEKSRLLSDRFSAERPKGSFSTLEIQRTEQGDSAMYLCASGSPEGRGLPNYGYTFGSGTRLTVV.